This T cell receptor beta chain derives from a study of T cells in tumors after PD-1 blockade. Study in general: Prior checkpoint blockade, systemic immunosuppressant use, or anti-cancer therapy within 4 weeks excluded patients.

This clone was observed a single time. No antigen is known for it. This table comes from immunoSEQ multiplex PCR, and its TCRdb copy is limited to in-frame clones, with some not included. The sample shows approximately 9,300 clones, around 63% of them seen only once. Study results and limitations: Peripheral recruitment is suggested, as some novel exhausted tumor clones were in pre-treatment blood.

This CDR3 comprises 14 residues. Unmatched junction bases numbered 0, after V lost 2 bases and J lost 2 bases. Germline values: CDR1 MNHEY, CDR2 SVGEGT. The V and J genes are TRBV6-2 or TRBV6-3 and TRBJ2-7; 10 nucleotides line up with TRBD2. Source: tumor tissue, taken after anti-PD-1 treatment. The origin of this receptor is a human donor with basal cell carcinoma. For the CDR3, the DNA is TGTGCCAGCAGTTACGGACTAGCGGCCTACGAGCAGTACTTC. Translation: CASSYGLAAYEQYF.